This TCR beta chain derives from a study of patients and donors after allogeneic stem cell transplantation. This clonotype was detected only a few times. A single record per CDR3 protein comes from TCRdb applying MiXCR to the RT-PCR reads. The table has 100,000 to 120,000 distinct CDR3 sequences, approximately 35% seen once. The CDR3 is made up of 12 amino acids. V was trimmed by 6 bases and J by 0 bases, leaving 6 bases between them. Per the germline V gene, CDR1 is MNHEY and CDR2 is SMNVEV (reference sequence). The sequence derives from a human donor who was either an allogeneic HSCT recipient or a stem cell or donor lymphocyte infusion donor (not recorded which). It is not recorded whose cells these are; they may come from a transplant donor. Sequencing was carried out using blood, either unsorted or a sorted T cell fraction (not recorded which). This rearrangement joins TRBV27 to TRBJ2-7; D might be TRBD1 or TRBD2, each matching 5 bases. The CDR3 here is CASRGVSYEQYF. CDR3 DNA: TGTGCCAGCAGGGGGGTCTCCTACGAGCAGTACTTC.